These T cell receptor beta chains were read from a single sample in a study of cytomegalovirus exposure and HLA in healthy donors. Here immunoSEQ multiplex PCR was the method, and the copy in TCRdb shows in-frame clones only, minus some. Here the sample spans about 180,000 clones, about 72% being singletons. The sample taken for sequencing was PBMCs. The receptors derive from a human donor in good health. CDR3s include the opening cysteine and the closing phenylalanine or tryptophan. The D gene is left open where the match is weak. A clone size is listed for some rows: how often the clone was seen (once, few, many), or a class if it is expanded.

J | size | V | D | DNA | CDR3
TRBJ1-2 | few | TRBV18 | - | TGTGCCAGCCCCTCCGGGGTGAATGCGGGCTACACCTTC | CASPSGVNAGYTF
TRBJ2-3 | - | TRBV4-1 | TRBD2 | TGCGCCAGCAGCCAAGACCACATAGCGGGGGATACGCAGTATTTT | CASSQDHIAGDTQYF
TRBJ2-5 | - | TRBV9 | TRBD2 | TGTGCCAGCAGCGAGACTAGCGGGGGGGAAGAGACCCAGTACTTC | CASSETSGGEETQYF
TRBJ1-4 | - | TRBV5-5 | - | TGTGCCAGCAGCTTGGGGCAGGGAATTGGACTGTTTTTT | CASSLGQGIGLFF
TRBJ1-1 | - | TRBV5-4 | - | TGTGCCAGCAGCCCACAACTGGGCAGGGGAGGGACTGAAGCTTTCTTT | CASSPQLGRGGTEAFF
TRBJ2-3 | - | TRBV7-2 | TRBD2 | TGTGCCAGCAAATCGGTAGCGGGGGGCCTGGGGACGCAGTATTTT | CASKSVAGGLGTQYF
TRBJ2-6 | - | TRBV6-1 | TRBD1 | TGTGCCAGCAGTGCCCCGGGACAGGGGACCGCTGGGGCCAACGTCCTGACTTTC | CASSAPGQGTAGANVLTF
TRBJ1-1 | - | TRBV19 | - | TGTGCCAGTAATATAGGCTCGGGGACTGAAGCTTTCTTT | CASNIGSGTEAFF
TRBJ2-2 | - | TRBV7-3 | - | TGTGCCAGCAGCCCCGAGGGCTGGAACACCGGGGAGCTGTTTTTT | CASSPEGWNTGELFF
TRBJ2-2 | few | TRBV6-1 | - | TGTGCCTTCCGCGGGGTTAACACCGGGGAGCTGTTTTTT | CAFRGVNTGELFF
TRBJ1-2 | few | TRBV9 | - | TGTGCCAGCAGCGTAGGGGCCCTACTCAACTATGGCTACACCTTC | CASSVGALLNYGYTF